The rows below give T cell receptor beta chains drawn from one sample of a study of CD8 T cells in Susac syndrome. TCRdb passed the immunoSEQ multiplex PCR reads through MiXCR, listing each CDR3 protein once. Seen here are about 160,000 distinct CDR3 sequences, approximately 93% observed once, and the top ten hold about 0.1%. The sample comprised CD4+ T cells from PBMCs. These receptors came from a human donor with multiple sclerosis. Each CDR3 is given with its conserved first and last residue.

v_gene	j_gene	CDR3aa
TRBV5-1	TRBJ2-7	CASSWGGQESYEQYF
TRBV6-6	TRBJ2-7	CASRSGRNSYEQYF
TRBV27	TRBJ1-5	CASSLITRKGDQPQHF
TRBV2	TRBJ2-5	CASRTGAETQYF
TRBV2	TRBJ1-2	CASSEVVGASGYTF
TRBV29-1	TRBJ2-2	CSVELYPGQGPGELFF
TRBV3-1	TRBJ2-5	CASSQDRTGRETQYF
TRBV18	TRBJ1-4	CASSSPTSTNEKLFF
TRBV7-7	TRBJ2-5	CASSLGGAEKETQYF
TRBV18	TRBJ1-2	CASSSDLQGADGYTF
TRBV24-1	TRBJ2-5	CATSEYGTGREETQYF
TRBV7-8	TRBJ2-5	CASSAETSGRLGVGEETQYF
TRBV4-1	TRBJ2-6	CASSQPRESPPGANVLTF
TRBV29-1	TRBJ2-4	CSVEVRGAGAEAKNIQYF
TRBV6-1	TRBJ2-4	CASRLSGLGGKNIQYF
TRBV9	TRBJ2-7	CASSSQASSGFWDEQYF
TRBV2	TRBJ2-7	CASSDGQGAYEQYF
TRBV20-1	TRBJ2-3	CSADGREGGTDTQYF
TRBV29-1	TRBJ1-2	CSVDGDSSHYGYTF
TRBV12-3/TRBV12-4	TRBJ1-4	CASSARVGEKLFF
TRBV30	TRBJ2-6	CAYRSSGANVLTF
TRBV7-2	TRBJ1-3	CASSNHRGYGNTIYF
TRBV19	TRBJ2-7	CASSILAGYEQYF
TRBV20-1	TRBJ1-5	CSARDGGSGNQPQHF
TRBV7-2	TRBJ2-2	CASSLKGATGELFF
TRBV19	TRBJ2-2	CASSRTDRDTGELFF
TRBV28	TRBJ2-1	CASGPYNEQFF
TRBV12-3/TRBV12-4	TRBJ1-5	CASSPTHDRQPQHF
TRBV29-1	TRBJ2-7	CSVGRGAQYEQYF
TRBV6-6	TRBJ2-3	CASNGDADTQYF
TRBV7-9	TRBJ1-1	CASSREGGSTEAFF
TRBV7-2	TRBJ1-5	CDSSLGSGYSNQPQHF
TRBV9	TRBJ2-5	CASSVSDREETQYF
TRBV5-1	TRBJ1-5	CASSLWPGDQPQHF
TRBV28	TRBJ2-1	CASSDSRRRRDNEQFF
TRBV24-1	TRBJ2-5	CATSYRKWKETQYF